The T cell receptor (beta chain) under discussion was sequenced for a study of post-analysis software for immune sequencing data. Study information: As for disease course, relapsing-remitting, secondary progressive and progressive-relapsing multiple sclerosis were all included.

Notes on this clonotype: Its antigen is not identified.

Unique molecular identifiers had been added to the TCR beta cDNA libraries. TCRdb redid the calling of the PCR reads with MiXCR, one entry per CDR3 protein. The table shows approximately 630,000 distinct CDR3 sequences, with roughly three fifths occurring only once. V was pared by 6 bases and J by 5 bases, with 14 bases of the junction left unmatched. Germline CDR1 is SNHLY and CDR2 is FYNNEI. The CDR3 has 17 amino acids. Study conclusions and caveats: Roughly five TRBV segments were more frequent in patients than controls; TRBV5-6, TRBV5-1 and TRBV20-1 belonged to this group.

The sequenced sample consisted of blood. The sequence was collected from a girl aged 2-9 years with multiple sclerosis. The chain joins TRBV2 to TRBJ2-4; 9 bases fit TRBD1. The CDR3 nucleotides are TGTGCCAGCAGCGCCACCCGGGACAGGGTTCTGCAAAACATTCAGTACTTC. Its protein is CASSATRDRVLQNIQYF.